Following are 30 T cell receptor beta chains from one sample sequenced in a study of PD-L1 blockade in urothelial cancer. Generated by immunoSEQ multiplex PCR, the TCRdb table keeps only in-frame clones and is missing some. The sample yields around 100,000 clones, roughly 91% seen once. Time point noted: pretreatment peripheral blood. The specimen was PBMCs, collected around atezolizumab (anti-PD-L1) treatment. These receptors were collected from a man between 60 and 70 years old with urothelial cancer.

CDR3 sequence reads: CSTTRGETQYF. CDR3 nucleotide sequence: TGCAGCACAACCAGGGGAGAGACCCAGTACTTC. V gene TRBV29-1 combines with J gene TRBJ2-5; a possible D gene is TRBD1 (6 bases). In germline, CDR1 is SQVTM, CDR2 ANQGSEA. The CDR3 spans 11 residues. Trimming took 8 bases from V and 4 from J, leaving 11 bases between them.

The chain links TRBV9 to TRBJ2-3, with D perhaps TRBD2 (7 bases). Germline-derived CDR1 and CDR2 are SGDLS and YYNGEE. V was clipped by 3 bases and J by 8 bases, with 19 bases between them. The CDR3 length is 15 residues. CDR3 protein: CASSASGGQWGTQYF. The CDR3 DNA sequence: TGTGCCAGCAGCGCCTCGGGGGGCCAGTGGGGTACGCAGTATTTT. Filled out from reference TRBV9 and TRBJ2-3, the complete variable domain reads DSGVTQTPKHLITATGQRVTLRCSPRSGDLSVYWYQQSLDQGLQFLIQYYNGEERAKGNILERFSAQQFPDLHSELNLSSLELGDSALYFCASSASGGQWGTQYFGPGTRLTVL.

The chain has TRBV7-9 and TRBJ2-1; TRBD2 matches 8 bases. The length of the CDR3 is 15 residues. In germline, CDR1 is SEHNR, CDR2 FQNEAQ (reference sequence). V lost 1 base, J lost 9 bases, and 8 bases stayed unmatched. CDR3 in amino acids: CASSLGDGGAGEQFF. CDR3 coding DNA: TGTGCCAGCAGCTTAGGTGACGGGGGGGCCGGTGAGCAGTTCTTC. The full variable domain, in which reference TRBV7-9 and TRBJ2-1 provide the parts outside the CDR3, is DTGVSQNPRHKITKRGQNVTFRCDPISEHNRLYWYRQTLGQGPEFLTYFQNEAQLEKSRLLSDRFSAERPKGSFSTLEIQRTEQGDSAMYLCASSLGDGGAGEQFFGPGTRLTVL.

This clone was detected a few times. The chain combines TRBV11-2 with TRBJ1-5; D unclear. Per germline, CDR1 SGHAT and CDR2 FQNNGV. There are 15 residues in the CDR3. Trimming removed 0 bases at V and 6 bases at J, with 12 bases between. CDR3 coding DNA: TGTGCCAGCAGCTTAGAAATTGGAGGTGGTCAGCCCCAGCATTTT. Protein sequence: CASSLEIGGGQPQHF. Combining the CDR3 with reference TRBV11-2 and TRBJ1-5 gives the whole variable domain EAGVAQSPRYKIIEKRQSVAFWCNPISGHATLYWYQQILGQGPKLLIQFQNNGVVDDSQLPKDRFSAERLKGVDSTLKIQPAKLEDSAVYLCASSLEIGGGQPQHFGDGTRLSIL.

The chain couples TRBV18 to TRBJ2-1; TRBD2 matches 8 bases. This CDR3 has 20 amino acids. V gave up 4 bases and J gave up 1 base; unmatched junction bases: 18. CDR1 is KGHSH, CDR2 LQKENI, per germline. CDR3 residues: CASSRFEGSGSQGSYNEQFF. CDR3 sequence (DNA): TGTGCCAGCTCACGGTTCGAGGGGAGCGGGAGTCAGGGATCCTACAATGAGCAGTTCTTC.

This sequence joins TRBV6-4 and TRBJ2-2; D might be TRBD2 (5 bases). This CDR3 is 12 amino acids long. The V end was cut by 4 bases, the J end by 7 bases, with 7 bases between. CDR1 is MRHNA and CDR2 is SNTAGT in the germline V gene. The CDR3 DNA follows: TGTGCCAGCAGTGTAAGCGGCGGGGAGCTGTTTTTT. This codes for CASSVSGGELFF.

The CDR3 nucleotides are TGTGCCAGCAGCTTGGGCGGTACAGATACGCAGTATTTT. Translating gives CASSLGGTDTQYF. This chain joins TRBV5-4 and TRBJ2-3; D is unclear. The CDR3 consists of 13 residues. Germline values: CDR1 SGHNT, CDR2 YYREEE (reference sequence). The ends were cut back, 0 bases at V and 3 bases at J, with 5 bases in the middle. The whole variable domain, filled in from reference TRBV5-4 and TRBJ2-3, reads ETGVTQSPTHLIKTRGQQVTLRCSSQSGHNTVSWYQQALGQGPQFIFQYYREEENGRGNFPPRFSGLQFPNYSSELNVNALELDDSALYLCASSLGGTDTQYFGPGTRLTVL.

The chain recombines TRBV7-3 with TRBJ2-2; D is perhaps TRBD1 (7 bases). This CDR3 has 15 amino acids. V lost 0 bases and J lost 7, with 12 bases in between. Germline V gene data show CDR1 as SGHTA and CDR2 as FQGTGA. The CDR3 region is CASSLTAGGYGELFF. The CDR3 bases are TGTGCCAGCAGCTTAACAGCAGGGGGGTACGGGGAGCTGTTTTTT.

The genes are TRBV19 and TRBJ1-5; 7 bases fit TRBD1. The CDR3 spans 16 residues. V trimming: 5 bases; J trimming: 3 bases; junction bases outside the gene matches: 10. CDR1 is LNHDA and CDR2 is SQIVND in the germline V gene (reference sequence). The CDR3 loop is CASSRDRAGNNQPQHF. Here the CDR3 DNA reads TGTGCCAGTAGTCGCGACAGGGCCGGGAACAATCAGCCCCAGCATTTT.

The chain couples TRBV19 to TRBJ2-5; TRBD2 agrees at 9 bases. The junction had 11 bases not matched to a gene; V was cut back by 2 bases and J by 4 bases. The CDR3 length is 17 residues. From germline, CDR1 is LNHDA and CDR2 SQIVND (reference sequence). The CDR3, as DNA: TGTGCCAGTAGTATAACAGCTAGCGGGGCCGTGTTAGAGACCCAGTACTTC. Protein sequence: CASSITASGAVLETQYF.

The rearrangement links TRBV4-1 to TRBJ1-1; unclear D gene. V lost 4 bases to trimming and J lost 9 bases, with 18 bases between them. The CDR3 covers 14 residues. CDR1 and CDR2 from the germline V gene are MGHRA and YSYEKL. The CDR3 loop is CASSLPIEGGQAFF. The CDR3 DNA reads as TGCGCCAGCAGCCTCCCGATCGAGGGAGGCCAAGCTTTCTTT.

The chain uses TRBV29-1 and TRBJ2-1; TRBD2 is a possible D gene (5 bases). CDR1 SQVTM and CDR2 ANQGSEA come from the germline V gene. The CDR3 is 13 amino acids. Trimming left V 6 bases short and J 3 bases short, with 12 bases between. CDR3 residues: CSVALLGYNEQFF. CDR3 bases: TGCAGCGTCGCCCTACTAGGCTACAATGAGCAGTTCTTC.

V gene TRBV9 combines with J gene TRBJ1-1, with D perhaps TRBD1 (6 bases). V lost 7 bases, J lost 4 bases, and 17 bases lay in between. CDR3 length: 14 residues. Germline V gene data show CDR1 as SGDLS and CDR2 as YYNGEE. The CDR3 DNA reads TGTGCCAGCCCCGGTGGCAGGGGACGCACTGAAGCTTTCTTT. It is translated as CASPGGRGRTEAFF.

The sample holds one count of this clone. This chain uses TRBV5-1 with TRBJ1-1; D perhaps matches TRBD1 (5 bases). The CDR3 has 12 residues. CDR1 SGHRS and CDR2 YFSETQ come from the germline V gene. The germline V and J ends were trimmed by 0 bases and 11 bases, with 11 bases remaining between them. CDR3 DNA sequence: TGCGCCAGCAGCTTGGGGGGGGAGAGGGCTTTCTTT. Residues: CASSLGGERAFF.

The chain is built from TRBV10-3 and TRBJ1-2, with unresolved D. Trimming took 0 bases from V and 0 from J, leaving 8 bases between them. CDR3 length: 15 residues. Germline V gene sequence: CDR1 ENHRY, CDR2 SYGVKD. The CDR3 DNA sequence: TGTGCCATCAGTGAGTCGCCCGGAGCTAACTATGGCTACACCTTC. It specifies CAISESPGANYGYTF.

The chain employs TRBV7-2 and TRBJ2-7; D remains ambiguous. V dropped 2 bases and J dropped 1 base, with 9 bases sitting between them. The CDR3 covers 14 residues. Germline V gene data show CDR1 as SGHTA and CDR2 as FQGNSA. CDR3 coding DNA: TGTGCCAGCAGCTTAAAACTCCCTTCCTACGAGCAGTACTTC. Its protein product is CASSLKLPSYEQYF.

The rearrangement joins TRBV18 to TRBJ2-7; 7 bases agree with TRBD2. V trimming: 3 bases; J trimming: 2 bases; junction bases outside the gene matches: 4. This CDR3 is built from 14 residues. Germline V gene data show CDR1 as KGHSH and CDR2 as LQKENI. CDR3 nucleotides: TGTGCCAGCTCACCGGCGGGAGCTCCCTACGAGCAGTACTTC. Translated: CASSPAGAPYEQYF.

The sample holds a few counts of this clone. V and J are TRBV2 and TRBJ1-1, with D possibly being TRBD1 (6 bases). The germline V and J ends were trimmed by 6 bases and 0 bases, with 11 bases remaining between them. The CDR3 contains 14 residues. Germline V CDR1 and CDR2: SNHLY, FYNNEI. The CDR3 DNA reads TGTGCCAGCAGAGAGACAGGTATGAACACTGAAGCTTTCTTT. Translated: CASRETGMNTEAFF. Filled out from reference TRBV2 and TRBJ1-1, the complete variable domain reads EPEVTQTPSHQVTQMGQEVILRCVPISNHLYFYWYRQILGQKVEFLVSFYNNEISEKSEIFDDQFSVERPDGSNFTLKIRSTKLEDSAMYFCASRETGMNTEAFFGQGTRLTVV.

The chain couples TRBV19 to TRBJ2-2, with 11 bases identical to TRBD2. V lost 6 bases and J lost 4; bases outside the gene matches: 4. CDR1 is LNHDA, CDR2 SQIVND, per germline (reference sequence). The CDR3 spans 15 residues. The CDR3 protein is CASRGTSGSTGELFF. In DNA form, the CDR3 reads TGTGCCAGTAGAGGGACTAGCGGATCCACCGGGGAGCTGTTTTTT.

This clone was detected once. The gene calls are TRBV27 and TRBJ2-7; perhaps TRBD1 as D (6 bases). The CDR3 has 13 residues. CDR1 and CDR2 from the germline V gene are MNHEY and SMNVEV (reference sequence). V was shortened by 8 bases and J by 8 bases, with 19 bases between the two germline ends. The CDR3 sequence: CASGRTAYEKQYF. Here the CDR3 DNA reads TGTGCCAGCGGGCGGACAGCCTACGAGAAGCAGTACTTC.

This chain uses TRBV7-2 with TRBJ1-3; no clear D. CDR1 is SGHTA, CDR2 FQGNSA, per germline. This CDR3 has 15 amino acids. V lost 1 base, J lost 0 bases, and 7 bases lay in between. This CDR3 reads CASSLDYGSGNTIYF. The CDR3 DNA follows: TGTGCCAGCAGCTTAGATTACGGCTCTGGAAACACCATATATTTT.

V gene TRBV7-2 combines with J gene TRBJ1-1; 9 bases map to TRBD1. The V gene end was trimmed by 4 bases and the J gene end by 4 bases; junction bases not matched to a gene: 4. This CDR3 contains 14 residues. In germline, CDR1 is SGHTA, CDR2 FQGNSA. The CDR3 sequence: CASSWTGDFTEAFF. Written as DNA, the CDR3 is TGTGCCAGCAGCTGGACAGGGGATTTCACTGAAGCTTTCTTT.

The chain links TRBV6-1 to TRBJ1-5, with D maybe TRBD1 (5 bases). Trimming removed 10 bases at V and 1 base at J, with 17 bases between. This CDR3 has 15 amino acids. Per germline, CDR1 MNHNS and CDR2 SASEGT. DNA of the CDR3: TGTGCCATCCAGGTTTATGCAGGGAGCAATCAGCCCCAGCATTTT. It translates to CAIQVYAGSNQPQHF.

The rearrangement links TRBV27 to TRBJ1-6; D is perhaps TRBD1 (6 bases). CDR1 is MNHEY, CDR2 SMNVEV, per germline (reference sequence). CDR3 size: 16 residues. V gave up 5 bases and J gave up 0 bases, with 11 bases separating them. The CDR3 region is CASSLPTGSYNSPLHF. The CDR3 nucleotides are TGTGCCAGCAGTCTCCCGACAGGCTCCTATAATTCACCCCTCCACTTT.

The rearrangement uses TRBV9 and TRBJ2-7; D not resolved. The CDR3 contains 14 residues. Trimming cost V 0 bases and J 0 bases, with 7 bases left between them. Germline V CDR1 and CDR2: SGDLS, YYNGEE. The CDR3 loop reads CASSVGPSSYEQYF. The CDR3 DNA is TGTGCCAGCAGCGTAGGCCCGAGCTCCTACGAGCAGTACTTC.

The CDR3 DNA follows: TGTGCCAGCAGCCAGACAGGGGGCGTTGAAAGAGGCTACACCTTC. It is translated as CASSQTGGVERGYTF. This chain connects TRBV5-6 to TRBJ1-2; 10 bases line up with TRBD1. V was clipped by 4 bases and J by 8 bases; unmatched bases: 11. Germline-derived CDR1 and CDR2 are SGHDT and YYEEEE. This CDR3 comprises 15 residues.

This chain joins TRBV5-8 and TRBJ1-5; no firm D call. The CDR3 extends over 13 amino acids. V was pared by 0 bases and J by 5 bases, with 6 bases between. Germline V CDR1 and CDR2: SGHTS, YDEGEE. CDR3 region: CASSLAQYQPQHF. CDR3 DNA sequence: TGTGCCAGCAGCTTGGCCCAGTATCAGCCCCAGCATTTT.

J is TRBJ2-7 and V is TRBV18; D might be TRBD2 (7 bases). CDR1 is KGHSH, CDR2 LQKENI, per germline. Trimming took off 3 bases at V and 2 bases at J, with 14 bases between the two ends. The CDR3 runs to 15 residues. CDR3 loop: CASSPGRGDTYEQYF. The DNA of the CDR3 is TGTGCCAGCTCACCGGGGAGGGGGGATACCTACGAGCAGTACTTC. Together with reference TRBV18 and TRBJ2-7, the CDR3 gives the full variable domain: NAGVMQNPRHLVRRRGQEARLRCSPMKGHSHVYWYRQLPEEGLKFMVYLQKENIIDESGMPKERFSAEFPKEGPSILRIQQVVRGDSAAYFCASSPGRGDTYEQYFGPGTRLTVT.

This clone showed up just once. CDR3 residues: CSIMAKTSTDTQYF. The DNA for the CDR3 is TGCAGCATTATGGCGAAGACTAGCACAGATACGCAGTATTTT. J is TRBJ2-3 and V is TRBV29-1; D is uncertain. The germline V and J ends were trimmed by 8 bases and 0 bases, with 15 bases remaining between them. The germline gives CDR1 SQVTM, CDR2 ANQGSEA. This CDR3 comprises 14 residues.

V gene TRBV5-4 combines with J gene TRBJ2-7; D not resolved. V was pared by 0 bases and J by 2 bases, with 12 bases between. The germline CDR1 and CDR2 sequences are SGHNT and YYREEE (reference sequence). The CDR3 is 15 amino acids. CDR3 DNA: TGTGCCAGCAGCTTGGGATCAGGTTACACCTACGAGCAGTACTTC. Translation: CASSLGSGYTYEQYF.